The 2 T cell receptor beta chains below come from one sample, sequenced in a study of blood T cells in healthy people across ages (dated by TCRdb to the mid-2010s). Library prep was done by 5' RACE. Sequencing relied on an Illumina HiSeq 2500. A second roughly 7 to 12 cycle PCR used a sample-barcoded 5' primer and a J-beta primer mix. TCRdb trimmed public reads at Q25 via fastp, called clones via MiXCR and kept in-frame beta chains. Identical CDR3 protein sequences are pooled into one entry, listed with their most common genes and DNA. Counted in this sample were 780,000 or so distinct CDR3 sequences; roughly 50% of them appeared once. The ten largest clonotypes hold roughly 25% of the sample. The source material was blood. Receptors originate from a man aged 40-50 years in good health.

This clonotype was picked up a small number of times. The chain joins TRBV6-2 or TRBV6-3 to TRBJ1-1; 8 bases map to TRBD1. This CDR3 has 14 residues. The germline gives CDR1 MNHEY, CDR2 SVGEGT. Trimming cost V 6 bases and J 3 bases; bases outside gene matches: 6. CDR3 nucleotide sequence: TGTGCCAGCAGAGAAACAGGGGGGGACACTGAAGCTTTCTTT. This codes for CASRETGGDTEAFF.

This clonotype showed up just a few times. This chain joins TRBV28 and TRBJ2-1; 7 positions agree with TRBD1. The CDR3 contains 14 residues. Germline loops: CDR1 MDHEN, CDR2 SYDVKM. V lost 3 bases and J lost 7; bases outside the gene matches: 6. The CDR3 nucleotides read TGTGCCAGCAGTTTTGGACAGGCCAGGAATGAGCAGTTCTTC. This codes for CASSFGQARNEQFF.